This TCR beta chain stems from a study of graft-versus-host responses after intestinal transplantation. About the study: Grafts that recipients had were multivisceral, liver-intestinal, or isolated intestinal transplants. Each patient got anti-thymocyte globulin induction, then tacrolimus and steroids for roughly 3 years. The study, taken as a whole, reports: Analysis identified GvH clones in recipient marrow, with some appearing first in ileum or blood.

From germline, CDR1 is SGHRS and CDR2 YFSETQ. This CDR3 has 14 residues. V gave up 4 bases and J gave up 2 bases; unmatched junction bases: 2. Concerning this clone itself: Its matching antigen is unknown.

Some clones are missing from TCRdb's copy, which holds only in-frame ones; the method was immunoSEQ multiplex PCR. The table has under 65,000 clones, about 94% seen once. This sample comprised unstimulated CD4+ T cells sorted from spleen or lymph node cells, obtained before transplant. The chain joins TRBV5-1 to TRBJ2-7; 11 nucleotides match TRBD1. The source is a human donor who was the organ donor for an intestinal transplant. The CDR3 protein is CASSPGQGAYEQYF. The CDR3 DNA reads as TGCGCCAGCAGCCCGGGACAGGGGGCCTACGAGCAGTACTTC.